This T cell receptor (beta chain) was found in a study of regulatory and conventional T cells in RAG deficiency. This CDR3 is 17 amino acids long. Per the germline V gene, CDR1 is KGHSH and CDR2 is LQKENI. J gave up 1 base and V 2 bases, and 9 bases lay outside the gene matches. Regulatory T cells were sorted from blood as CD4+ CD25-high CD127-low cells. Repertoires were generated with immunoSEQ multiplex PCR, while TCRdb's copy carries only in-frame clones and drops some. The sample lists several thousand clones; 70% to 90% were seen once. The same data also went into a second study, on regulatory T cells. That paper adds: Primers: 52 TRBV forward and 13 TRBJ reverse.

The sequenced material came from Tregs sorted from blood. V usage is TRBV18 and J usage is TRBJ2-3; 7 positions agree with TRBD1. The receptor was isolated from a human donor in good health. The CDR3 reads CASSPRQTGTGTDTQYF. The CDR3 DNA is TGTGCCAGCTCACCAAGGCAGACAGGGACCGGCACAGATACGCAGTATTTT. The full variable domain, rest sourced from reference TRBV18 and TRBJ2-3, is NAGVMQNPRHLVRRRGQEARLRCSPMKGHSHVYWYRQLPEEGLKFMVYLQKENIIDESGMPKERFSAEFPKEGPSILRIQQVVRGDSAAYFCASSPRQTGTGTDTQYFGPGTRLTVL.